This T cell receptor (beta chain) was recorded in a study of blood T cell repertoires in COVID-19. Study-level information: The United States, Italy and Spain supplied acute and convalescent COVID-19 samples. The analysed material was cDNA or gDNA that came from T cells, B-cell-depleted T cells, or PBMCs.

Trimming cost V 4 bases and J 4 bases; bases outside gene matches: 9. Germline values: CDR1 SGHRS, CDR2 YFSETQ. This CDR3 spans 15 amino acids. Authors' processing steps: It was from reference gene primer amplification that nucleated cell counts were estimated. Libraries were prepared by immunoSEQ multiplex PCR; TCRdb keeps only in-frame clonotypes and omits some of them. The V and J calls and the clone size are those of that table, but D and trimming were determined from the DNA. This sample has about 250,000 clones, with nearly 90% found just once. Sequenced: peripheral blood. The clonotype was recovered from a man aged 18 to 30 with active or convalescent COVID-19. V usage is TRBV5-1 and J usage is TRBJ2-7; 9 nucleotides line up with TRBD2. The DNA for the CDR3 is TGCGCCAGCAGCCGTGTTAGCGGGAGCGGGTACGAGCAGTACTTC. Protein: CASSRVSGSGYEQYF.